This T cell receptor beta chain was obtained from a study of T cells in Graves' hyperthyroidism and ophthalmopathy. This clonotype was seen many times. The antigen is undetermined. Pregnant or lactating patients were excluded, as were those with uncontrolled infection or other autoimmune disease. Blood dates from first hyperthyroidism diagnosis, before any ophthalmopathy symptoms. The ends were cut back, 5 bases at V and 10 bases at J, with 15 bases in the middle. CDR3 length equals 14 residues. The study, taken as a whole, reports: From stable hyperthyroidism, ophthalmopathy was separated by a 13 V-J model. Before onset, ophthalmopathy was predicted by the model a median roughly six months earlier.

TCR beta CDR3 sequences were amplified from RNA transcripts. A set of HTBI primers served as the primers for a first-round RT-PCR of the TCR CDR3. TCRdb re-derived calls from the multiplex PCR reads in MiXCR, one entry per CDR3 protein. The table has some 600,000 distinct CDR3 sequences, about 15% seen once. V gene TRBV12-3 or TRBV12-4 combines with J gene TRBJ1-6, with D unresolved. The specimen sequenced was blood. The sequence derives from a woman aged 30 to 39 with Graves' hyperthyroidism that later progressed to Graves' ophthalmopathy. The CDR3 reads CASSPLGEQSPLHF. DNA for the CDR3: TGTGCCAGCAGTCCACTCGGGGAGCAATCACCCCTCCACTTT.